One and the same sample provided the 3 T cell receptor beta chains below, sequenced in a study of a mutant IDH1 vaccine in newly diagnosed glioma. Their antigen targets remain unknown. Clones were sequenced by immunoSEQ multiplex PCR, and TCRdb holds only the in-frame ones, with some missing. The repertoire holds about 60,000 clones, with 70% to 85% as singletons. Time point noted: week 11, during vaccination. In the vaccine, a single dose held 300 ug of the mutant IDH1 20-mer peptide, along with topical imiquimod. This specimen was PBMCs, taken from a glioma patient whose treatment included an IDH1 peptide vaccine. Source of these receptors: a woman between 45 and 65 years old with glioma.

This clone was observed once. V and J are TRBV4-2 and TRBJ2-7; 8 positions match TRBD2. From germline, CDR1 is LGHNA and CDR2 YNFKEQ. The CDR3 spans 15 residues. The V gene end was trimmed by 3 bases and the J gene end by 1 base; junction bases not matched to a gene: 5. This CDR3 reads CASSQLGTSSYEQYF. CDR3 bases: TGTGCCAGCAGCCAGCTAGGGACTAGTTCCTACGAGCAGTACTTC.

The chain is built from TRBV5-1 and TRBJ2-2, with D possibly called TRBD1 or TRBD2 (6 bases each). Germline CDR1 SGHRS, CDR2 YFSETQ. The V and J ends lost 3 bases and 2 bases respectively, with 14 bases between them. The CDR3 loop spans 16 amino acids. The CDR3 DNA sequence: TGCGCCAGCAGCTCACTGGAGGGGGAAAACACCGGGGAGCTGTTTTTT. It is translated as CASSSLEGENTGELFF.

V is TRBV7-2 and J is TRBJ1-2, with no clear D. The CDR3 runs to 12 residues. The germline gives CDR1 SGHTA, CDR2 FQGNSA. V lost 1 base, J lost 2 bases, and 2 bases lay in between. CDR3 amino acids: CASSLDNYGYTF. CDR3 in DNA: TGTGCCAGCAGCTTAGACAACTATGGCTACACCTTC.